The text below deals with one TCR beta chain. The sample is drawn from a study of blood T cell repertoires in COVID-19. Study summary: Both acute and convalescent COVID-19 samples were obtained from the United States, Italy and Spain. The cDNA or gDNA used as material had been derived from T cells, B-cell-depleted T cells, or PBMCs.

With V trimmed by 2 bases and J by 9 bases, 3 bases remained unmatched. Germline V gene lookup returns CDR1 MDHEN and CDR2 SYDVKM. This CDR3 region has 13 residues. Original analysis: Nucleated cell number was recorded as an estimate derived from reference gene primer amplification. Clones were sequenced by immunoSEQ multiplex PCR, and TCRdb holds only the in-frame ones, with some missing. That table furnishes V, J and clone size, whereas the DNA furnished D and trimming. This table holds tens of thousands of clones, roughly nine tenths found once. The rearrangement links TRBV28 to TRBJ1-4, with 7 bases identical to TRBD1. This TCR came from a man in his sixties with active or convalescent COVID-19. Sequencing used peripheral blood. CDR3: CASSLRTGQKLFF. The CDR3 nucleotides read TGTGCCAGCAGTTTAAGGACAGGACAAAAACTGTTTTTT.